These 22 T cell receptor beta chains were all obtained from the same sample, sequenced in a study of blood T cell repertoires in COVID-19. Clones were read by immunoSEQ multiplex PCR, and TCRdb kept only the in-frame ones, dropping some. The table includes approximately 98,000 clones, around 81% detected once. Sequencing was performed on peripheral blood. These receptors came from a man aged 55 to 70 with acute or convalescent COVID-19.

The V call is TRBV7-6, the J call TRBJ2-1; 8 bases agree with TRBD1. The CDR3 loop spans 15 amino acids. Germline-derived CDR1 and CDR2 are SGHVS and FNYEAQ. V trimming: 3 bases; J trimming: 3 bases; junction bases outside the gene matches: 4. The CDR3 nucleotides read TGTGCCAGCAGCTTTGGACAGGGTGGCTACAATGAGCAGTTCTTC. Translation: CASSFGQGGYNEQFF.

The CDR3 loop reads CASSEPLSVIAKNIQYF. Written as DNA, the CDR3 is TGCGCCAGCAGTGAACCCCTCAGCGTCATAGCCAAAAACATTCAGTACTTC. The rearrangement uses TRBV10-2 and TRBJ2-4; no firm D call. CDR3 size: 17 residues. The germline V gene has CDR1 WSHSY and CDR2 SAAADI. The ends were cut back, 3 bases at V and 0 bases at J, with 15 bases in the middle.

This sequence joins TRBV11-2 and TRBJ1-5; D not certain. Germline lookup yields CDR1 SGHAT and CDR2 FQNNGV. This CDR3 is 12 amino acids long. With 5 bases removed from V and 3 bases from J, the gap between germline ends came to 5 bases. CDR3 amino acids: CASSAYNQPQHF. CDR3 in DNA: TGTGCCAGCAGCGCGTACAATCAGCCCCAGCATTTT. Combining the CDR3 with reference TRBV11-2 and TRBJ1-5 gives the whole variable domain EAGVAQSPRYKIIEKRQSVAFWCNPISGHATLYWYQQILGQGPKLLIQFQNNGVVDDSQLPKDRFSAERLKGVDSTLKIQPAKLEDSAVYLCASSAYNQPQHFGDGTRLSIL.

The chain joins TRBV19 to TRBJ2-3; TRBD2 matches 8 bases. Germline lookup yields CDR1 LNHDA and CDR2 SQIVND (reference sequence). J gave up 0 bases and V 4 bases, and 3 bases lay outside the gene matches. This CDR3 has 15 residues. CDR3 nucleotides: TGTGCCAGTAGTAGTAGCGGGGCGAGCACAGATACGCAGTATTTT. Amino acids: CASSSSGASTDTQYF.

The chain links TRBV3-1 (or the pseudogene TRBV3-2) to TRBJ2-3; D is perhaps TRBD2 (5 bases). The germline CDR1 and CDR2 sequences are LGHDT and YNNKEL (reference sequence). This CDR3 has 14 residues. V was shortened by 5 bases and J by 5 bases, with 14 bases between the two germline ends. Written as DNA, the CDR3 is TGTGCCAGCAGCTACGGGATCCTCGGAGATACGCAGTATTTT. As protein: CASSYGILGDTQYF.

The J gene is TRBJ2-7, the V gene TRBV11-3; TRBD2 agrees at 7 bases. Germline loops: CDR1 SGHNT, CDR2 YENEEA. J was trimmed by 2 bases and V by 1 base; bases with no gene match: 5. This CDR3 is built from 15 residues. CDR3 in DNA: TGTGCCAGCAGCTTAGTGGGTCGGGGGGCCTACGAGCAGTACTTC. It yields the protein CASSLVGRGAYEQYF.

The rearrangement joins TRBV18 to TRBJ1-1; 9 nucleotides line up with TRBD1. Germline CDR1 is KGHSH and CDR2 is LQKENI. Germline trimming cut 6 bases from V and 4 bases from J; bases unmatched to any gene: 15. The CDR3 is 17 residues long. Here the CDR3 reads CASSARDRVGSGTEAFF. Written as DNA, the CDR3 is TGTGCCAGCTCGGCCCGGGACAGGGTAGGGTCGGGCACTGAAGCTTTCTTT.

The V and J genes are TRBV5-8 and TRBJ1-5; D not resolved. The CDR3 covers 15 residues. Germline V gene lookup returns CDR1 SGHTS and CDR2 YDEGEE. The germline V and J ends were trimmed by 2 bases and 1 base, with 10 bases remaining between them. CDR3 in DNA: TGTGCCAGCAGCTTTGAGACACCCAGCAATCAGCCCCAGCATTTT. Protein sequence: CASSFETPSNQPQHF.

The chain employs TRBV7-8 and TRBJ1-2, with D possibly matching TRBD1 (6 bases). This CDR3 contains 14 residues. Germline CDR1 SGHVS, CDR2 FQNEAQ. V was trimmed by 1 base and J by 7 bases, leaving 13 bases between them. The CDR3 bases are TGTGCCAGCAGCTTAGGCCAGGGGAGTTCTGGCTACACCTTC. It specifies CASSLGQGSSGYTF.

J is TRBJ1-5 and V is TRBV19, with 9 bases lining up with TRBD1. Germline assignment: CDR1 LNHDA and CDR2 SQIVND (reference sequence). CDR3 length: 15 residues. V shed 6 bases and J 5 bases; nucleotides not matched to a gene: 8. The CDR3 DNA follows: TGTGCCAGTAGCAGAGGACAGGGGAGATATCAGCCCCAGCATTTT. It encodes CASSRGQGRYQPQHF.

The J gene is TRBJ1-1, the V gene TRBV18; D gene unclear. The germline gives CDR1 KGHSH, CDR2 LQKENI. The CDR3 runs to 13 residues. V gave up 3 bases and J gave up 11 bases, with 16 bases separating them. Here the CDR3 reads CASSPQVNAEAFF. The CDR3 DNA is TGTGCCAGCTCACCTCAGGTGAATGCCGAGGCTTTCTTT. The variable domain in full, completed from reference TRBV18 and TRBJ1-1, reads NAGVMQNPRHLVRRRGQEARLRCSPMKGHSHVYWYRQLPEEGLKFMVYLQKENIIDESGMPKERFSAEFPKEGPSILRIQQVVRGDSAAYFCASSPQVNAEAFFGQGTRLTVV.

This chain links TRBV7-3 with TRBJ2-3; D is uncertain. Trimming took off 2 bases at V and 4 bases at J, with 10 bases between the two ends. The CDR3 covers 14 residues. In germline, CDR1 is SGHTA, CDR2 FQGTGA. CDR3 in amino acids: CASSLSGFPDTQYF. The CDR3 nucleotides read TGTGCCAGCAGCTTATCCGGGTTCCCAGATACGCAGTATTTT.

The V gene is TRBV28, the J gene TRBJ2-2; tentatively, D is TRBD1 (5 bases). The CDR3 consists of 14 residues. Germline loops: CDR1 MDHEN, CDR2 SYDVKM. V lost 6 bases, J lost 1 base, and 9 bases lay in between. CDR3 amino acids: CASSVRGNTGELFF. The CDR3 nucleotides are TGTGCCAGCAGCGTTAGGGGGAACACCGGGGAGCTGTTTTTT.

This rearrangement joins TRBV6-4 to TRBJ2-3, with D possibly being TRBD1 (6 bases). The CDR3 spans 15 residues. V was pared by 6 bases and J by 0 bases, with 13 bases between. The germline CDR1 and CDR2 sequences are MRHNA and SNTAGT. CDR3 DNA: TGTGCCAGCAGCGGGATCGGACAGAGCACAGATACGCAGTATTTT. Protein product: CASSGIGQSTDTQYF.

This clone occurred a few times. In nucleotides, the CDR3 is TGCAGCGTCATAGGGTTAGGGGACGAGCAGTACTTC. Translation gives CSVIGLGDEQYF. The chain joins TRBV29-1 to TRBJ2-7, with TRBD1 as a possible D gene (5 bases). The CDR3 runs to 12 residues. V lost 6 bases, J lost 5 bases, and 14 bases lay in between. Per the germline V gene, CDR1 is SQVTM and CDR2 is ANQGSEA.

The rearrangement uses TRBV7-9 and TRBJ1-1; TRBD1 matches at 7 bases. Germline trimming cut 4 bases from V and 5 bases from J; bases unmatched to any gene: 7. The germline gives CDR1 SEHNR, CDR2 FQNEAQ (reference sequence). The length of the CDR3 is 14 residues. The CDR3 sequence: CASSYQGEGTEAFF. The CDR3 DNA reads TGTGCCAGCAGCTACCAGGGGGAAGGAACTGAAGCTTTCTTT.

The chain carries TRBV18 and TRBJ2-7, with D possibly TRBD2 on 7 matching bases. The CDR3 spans 15 residues. V lost 0 bases, J lost 1 base, and 10 bases lay in between. The germline gives CDR1 KGHSH, CDR2 LQKENI. The CDR3 spells CASSPPGGASYEQYF. CDR3 nucleotide sequence: TGTGCCAGCTCACCACCGGGGGGGGCATCCTACGAGCAGTACTTC. The full variable domain, completed using reference TRBV18 and TRBJ2-7, is NAGVMQNPRHLVRRRGQEARLRCSPMKGHSHVYWYRQLPEEGLKFMVYLQKENIIDESGMPKERFSAEFPKEGPSILRIQQVVRGDSAAYFCASSPPGGASYEQYFGPGTRLTVT.

This chain links TRBV18 with TRBJ1-2, with 7 nucleotides matching TRBD1. The ends lost 6 bases at V and 6 bases at J; junction bases unmatched: 13. The CDR3 length is 15 residues. Per germline, CDR1 KGHSH and CDR2 LQKENI. The CDR3 region is CASSLDRSNVNGYTF. The CDR3 region has the DNA TGTGCCAGCTCCTTGGACAGGTCCAATGTCAATGGCTACACCTTC.

This clone was seen a handful of times. The J gene is TRBJ1-2, the V gene TRBV4-2, with TRBD1 matching over 10 bases. The CDR3 has 16 amino acids. The V gene end was trimmed by 0 bases and the J gene end by 4 bases; junction bases not matched to a gene: 5. Germline V lookup: CDR1 LGHNA, CDR2 YNFKEQ. The CDR3 DNA sequence: TGTGCCAGCAGCCAAGATCTGACAGGGGGCGTCTATGGCTACACCTTC. Translating gives CASSQDLTGGVYGYTF.

V is TRBV6-5 and J is TRBJ1-1; D might be TRBD1 (5 bases). Trimming shortened V by 2 bases and J by 10 bases, and 8 bases separated the two germline ends. CDR1 and CDR2 from the germline V gene are MNHEY and SVGAGI. The CDR3 consists of 11 residues. The CDR3 region is CASSYGAAAFF. Here the CDR3 DNA reads TGTGCCAGCAGTTACGGGGCAGCAGCTTTCTTT.

V is TRBV19 and J is TRBJ1-2, with TRBD1 identical over 12 bases. V was clipped by 0 bases and J by 4 bases; unmatched bases: 3. This CDR3 region has 16 residues. CDR1 is LNHDA and CDR2 is SQIVND in the germline V gene (reference sequence). CDR3 coding DNA: TGTGCCAGTAGTATAGAAGGGACAGGGGGCGCCTATGGCTACACCTTC. It specifies CASSIEGTGGAYGYTF.

The rearrangement links TRBV6-2 or TRBV6-3 to TRBJ2-7; TRBD2 matches 10 bases. Losses at the gene ends were 4 bases for V and 3 bases for J; bases not matched to a gene: 3. Germline CDR1 reads MNHEY; CDR2 reads SVGEGT. The CDR3 runs 14 residues. CDR3 nucleotides: TGTGCCAGCAGTTGGACTAGCGGCCGCTACGAGCAGTACGTC. Residues: CASSWTSGRYEQYV.